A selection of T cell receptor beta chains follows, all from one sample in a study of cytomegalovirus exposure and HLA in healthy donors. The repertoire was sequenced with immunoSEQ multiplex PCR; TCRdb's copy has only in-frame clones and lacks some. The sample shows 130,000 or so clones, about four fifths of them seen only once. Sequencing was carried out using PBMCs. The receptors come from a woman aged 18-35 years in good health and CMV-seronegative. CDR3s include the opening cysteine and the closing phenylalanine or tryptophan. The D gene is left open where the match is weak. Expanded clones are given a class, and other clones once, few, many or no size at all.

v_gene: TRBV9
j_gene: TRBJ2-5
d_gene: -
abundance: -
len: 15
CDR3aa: CASSVTPTQQETQYF
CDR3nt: TGTGCCAGCAGCGTAACGCCAACGCAGCAAGAGACCCAGTACTTC

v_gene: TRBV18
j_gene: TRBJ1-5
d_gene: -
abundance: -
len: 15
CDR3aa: CASSPGGVRNQPQHF
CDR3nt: TGTGCCAGCTCACCCGGAGGGGTTCGCAATCAGCCCCAGCATTTT

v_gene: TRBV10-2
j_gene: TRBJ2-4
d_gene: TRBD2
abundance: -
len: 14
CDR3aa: CASRGAGGKDIQYF
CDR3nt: TGCGCCAGCAGAGGTGCGGGAGGGAAGGACATTCAGTACTTC

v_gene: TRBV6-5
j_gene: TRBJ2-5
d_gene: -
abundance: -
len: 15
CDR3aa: CASSYSNRPSETQYF
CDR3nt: TGTGCCAGCAGTTACTCGAACAGACCTTCAGAGACCCAGTACTTC

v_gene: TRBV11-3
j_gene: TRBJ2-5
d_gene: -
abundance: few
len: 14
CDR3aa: CASSASRGQETQYF
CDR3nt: TGTGCCAGCAGCGCCTCGAGAGGTCAAGAGACCCAGTACTTC

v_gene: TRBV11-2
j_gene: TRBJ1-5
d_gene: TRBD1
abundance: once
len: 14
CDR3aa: CASSPDRRGQPQHF
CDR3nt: TGTGCCAGCAGCCCGGACAGGAGGGGACAGCCCCAGCATTTT

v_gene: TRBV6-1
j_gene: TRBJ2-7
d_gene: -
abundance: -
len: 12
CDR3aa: CASSLQGYEQYF
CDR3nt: TGTGCCAGCAGTTTACAGGGTTACGAGCAGTACTTC

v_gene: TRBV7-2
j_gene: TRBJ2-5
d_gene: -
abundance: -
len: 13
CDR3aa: CASSFLVGETQYF
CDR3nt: TGTGCCAGCAGCTTCCTCGTCGGGGAGACCCAGTACTTC

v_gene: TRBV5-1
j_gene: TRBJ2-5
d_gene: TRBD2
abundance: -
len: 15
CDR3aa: CASSSGTSGQETQYF
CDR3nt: TGCGCCAGCAGCTCAGGGACTAGCGGACAAGAGACCCAGTACTTC

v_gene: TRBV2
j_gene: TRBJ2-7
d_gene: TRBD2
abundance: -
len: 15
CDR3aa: CASTLGLAGTYEQYF
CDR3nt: TGTGCCAGCACTTTGGGACTAGCGGGGACCTACGAGCAGTACTTC

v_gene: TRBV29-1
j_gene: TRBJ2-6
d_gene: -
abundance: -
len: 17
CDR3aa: CSPPVGTNSSGANGLTF
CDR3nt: TGCAGCCCCCCCGTGGGTACGAACTCTTCTGGGGCCAACGGCCTGACTTTC

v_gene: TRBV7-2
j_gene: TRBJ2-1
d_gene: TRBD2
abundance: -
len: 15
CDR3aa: CASGYTGGNNNEQFF
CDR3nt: TGTGCCAGCGGCTATACGGGGGGGAATAACAATGAGCAGTTCTTC

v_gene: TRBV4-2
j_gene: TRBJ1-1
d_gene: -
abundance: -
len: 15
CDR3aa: CASSQGHVVNTEAFF
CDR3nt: TGTGCCAGCAGCCAAGGGCACGTGGTGAACACTGAAGCTTTCTTT

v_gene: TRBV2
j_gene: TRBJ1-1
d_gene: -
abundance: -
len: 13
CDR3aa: CASSDRVRTEAFF
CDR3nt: TGTGCCAGCAGTGACAGGGTTCGGACTGAAGCTTTCTTT

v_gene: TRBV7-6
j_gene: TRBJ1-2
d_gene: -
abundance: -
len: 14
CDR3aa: CASSTGREFLGYTF
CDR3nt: TGTGCCAGCAGCACCGGGAGGGAATTTCTTGGCTACACCTTC

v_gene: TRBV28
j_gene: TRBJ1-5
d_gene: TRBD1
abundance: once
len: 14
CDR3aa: CASSQQGAGQPQHF
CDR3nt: TGTGCCAGCAGTCAACAGGGGGCCGGGCAGCCCCAGCATTTT

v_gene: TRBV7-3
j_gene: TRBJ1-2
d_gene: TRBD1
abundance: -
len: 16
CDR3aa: CASSLRGGQGLDGYTF
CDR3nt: TGTGCCAGCAGCTTAAGAGGTGGACAGGGGCTCGATGGCTACACCTTC

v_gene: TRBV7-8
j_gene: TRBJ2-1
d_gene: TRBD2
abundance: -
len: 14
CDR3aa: CASTAAGSPNEQFF
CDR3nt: TGTGCCAGCACCGCAGCGGGGTCCCCTAATGAGCAGTTCTTC

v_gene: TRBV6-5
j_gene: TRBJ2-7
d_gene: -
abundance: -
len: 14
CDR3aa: CASSNFGQFYEQYF
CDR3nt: TGTGCCAGCAGTAACTTCGGACAGTTCTACGAGCAGTACTTC

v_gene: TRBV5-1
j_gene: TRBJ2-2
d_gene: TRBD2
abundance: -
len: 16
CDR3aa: CASSPGPGTSAGELFF
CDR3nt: TGCGCCAGCAGCCCTGGTCCCGGGACTAGCGCCGGGGAGCTGTTTTTT

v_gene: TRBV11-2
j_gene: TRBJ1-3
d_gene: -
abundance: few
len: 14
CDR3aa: CASTLQGSGNTIYF
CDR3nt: TGTGCCAGCACCCTACAGGGATCTGGAAACACCATATATTTT

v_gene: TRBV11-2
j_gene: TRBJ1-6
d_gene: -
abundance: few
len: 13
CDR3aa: CASSSRQGTPLHF
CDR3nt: TGTGCCAGCAGCTCTCGCCAGGGGACACCCCTCCACTTT

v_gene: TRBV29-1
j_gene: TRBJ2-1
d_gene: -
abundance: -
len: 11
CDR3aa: CSVEELDEQFF
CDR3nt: TGCAGCGTTGAAGAGCTAGATGAGCAGTTCTTC

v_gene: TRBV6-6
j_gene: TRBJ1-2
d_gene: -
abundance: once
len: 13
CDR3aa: CASTTRAGSGYTF
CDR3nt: TGTGCCAGCACAACCCGGGCAGGGTCTGGCTACACCTTC

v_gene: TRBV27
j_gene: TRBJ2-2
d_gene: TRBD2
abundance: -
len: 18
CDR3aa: CASSLESVAGGPTGELFF
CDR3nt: TGTGCCAGCAGTCTCGAGTCGGTAGCGGGGGGGCCCACCGGGGAGCTGTTTTTT

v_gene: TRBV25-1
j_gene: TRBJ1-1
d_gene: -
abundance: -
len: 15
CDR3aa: CASSETPGRNTEAFF
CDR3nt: TGTGCCAGCAGTGAAACCCCGGGTAGAAACACTGAAGCTTTCTTT

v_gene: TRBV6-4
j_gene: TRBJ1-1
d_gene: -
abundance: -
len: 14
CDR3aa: CASSDTDKNTEAFF
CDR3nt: TGTGCCAGCAGTGACACGGACAAGAACACTGAAGCTTTCTTT

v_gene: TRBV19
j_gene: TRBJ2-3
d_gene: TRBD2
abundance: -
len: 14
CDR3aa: CASSILADTDTQYF
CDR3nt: TGTGCCAGTAGTATCCTAGCGGACACAGATACGCAGTATTTT

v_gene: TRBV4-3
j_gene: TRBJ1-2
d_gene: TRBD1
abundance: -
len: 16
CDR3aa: CASSQDPWTGSYGYTF
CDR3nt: TGCGCCAGCAGCCAAGATCCTTGGACAGGGAGCTATGGCTACACCTTC

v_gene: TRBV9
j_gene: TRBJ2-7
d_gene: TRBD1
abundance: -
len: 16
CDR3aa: CASSVERTGGPYEQYF
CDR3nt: TGTGCCAGCAGCGTAGAAAGGACAGGGGGACCCTACGAGCAGTACTTC

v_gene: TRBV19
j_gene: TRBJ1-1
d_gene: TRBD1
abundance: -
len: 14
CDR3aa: CASRIRTGHTEAFF
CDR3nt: TGTGCCAGTAGGATACGGACAGGGCACACTGAAGCTTTCTTT

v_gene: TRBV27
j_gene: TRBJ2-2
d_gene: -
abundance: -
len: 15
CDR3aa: CASSNRDKSTGELFF
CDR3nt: TGTGCCAGCAGTAACCGGGACAAAAGCACCGGGGAGCTGTTTTTT

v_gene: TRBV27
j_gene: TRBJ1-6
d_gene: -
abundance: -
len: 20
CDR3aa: CASSLRLPSLQYLGNSPLHF
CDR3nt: TGTGCCAGCAGTTTACGGCTACCTTCTTTACAGTATCTGGGTAATTCACCCCTCCACTTT

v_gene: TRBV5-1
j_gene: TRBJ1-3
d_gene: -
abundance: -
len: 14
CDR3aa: CASSLRVAGNTIYF
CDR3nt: TGCGCCAGCAGCTTGCGGGTGGCTGGAAACACCATATATTTT

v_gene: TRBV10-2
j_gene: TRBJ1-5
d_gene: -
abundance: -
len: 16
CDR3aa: CASSDTGSLGNQPQHF
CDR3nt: TGCGCCAGCAGCGACACAGGGAGTCTTGGCAATCAGCCCCAGCATTTT

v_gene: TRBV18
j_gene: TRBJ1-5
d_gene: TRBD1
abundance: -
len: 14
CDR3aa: CASSDRQGNQPQHF
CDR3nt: TGTGCCAGCTCAGATCGACAGGGGAATCAGCCCCAGCATTTT

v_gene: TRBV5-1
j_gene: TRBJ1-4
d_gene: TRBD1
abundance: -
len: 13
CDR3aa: CASSDTGVGKLFF
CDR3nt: TGCGCCAGCAGCGACACAGGGGTGGGAAAACTGTTTTTT

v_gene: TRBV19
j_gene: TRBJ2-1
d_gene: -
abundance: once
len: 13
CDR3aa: CASSSGTHNEQFF
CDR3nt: TGTGCCAGTAGTTCCGGGACTCACAATGAGCAGTTCTTC

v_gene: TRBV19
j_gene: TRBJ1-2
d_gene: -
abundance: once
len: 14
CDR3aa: CASSIGHSNYGYTF
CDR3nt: TGTGCCAGTAGTATAGGACACAGCAACTATGGCTACACCTTC

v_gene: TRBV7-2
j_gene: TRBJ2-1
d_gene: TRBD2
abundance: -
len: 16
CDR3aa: CASSLLRGVSYNEQFF
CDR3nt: TGTGCCAGCAGCTTACTTCGGGGGGTCTCCTACAATGAGCAGTTCTTC

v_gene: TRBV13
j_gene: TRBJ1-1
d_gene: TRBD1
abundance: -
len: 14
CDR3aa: CASSSDRGNTEAFF
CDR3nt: TGTGCCAGCAGCTCTGACAGGGGGAACACTGAAGCTTTCTTT

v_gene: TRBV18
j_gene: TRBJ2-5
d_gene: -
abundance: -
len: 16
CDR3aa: CASSQTAGRLVETQYF
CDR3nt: TGTGCCAGCTCACAAACGGCAGGGAGGCTTGTAGAGACCCAGTACTTC

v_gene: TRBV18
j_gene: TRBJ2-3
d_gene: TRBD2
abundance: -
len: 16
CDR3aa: CASSRGLAGTTDTQYF
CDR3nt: TGTGCCAGCTCTCGAGGACTAGCGGGGACCACAGATACGCAGTATTTT

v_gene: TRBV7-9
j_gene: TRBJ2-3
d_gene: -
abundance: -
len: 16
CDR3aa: CASSSRLGLSTDTQYF
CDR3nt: TGTGCCAGCAGCTCGCGACTGGGACTGAGCACAGATACGCAGTATTTT

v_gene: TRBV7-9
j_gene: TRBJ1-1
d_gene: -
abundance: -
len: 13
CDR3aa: CASSSYMNTEAFF
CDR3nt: TGTGCCAGCAGCTCTTACATGAACACTGAAGCTTTCTTT